The 5 T cell receptor beta chains below were found in one sample sequenced in a study of shared clonotypes between healthy human individuals (dated by TCRdb to 2019 to 2021). The library was prepared using the immunoSEQ multiplex PCR assay. TCRdb stores this immuneACCESS table with in-frame sequences only. Part of the clones is absent; in the studies checked, under half of the shortfall reflects unresolved V genes, and no reason is known for the rest. Across this sample there are 2 million to 3 million clones, with roughly 93% seen only once. The top ten constitute approximately 0.36% of the sample. Material: naive CD4+ T cells from PBMCs. Interpreted using the paper, the cell subset or site label stands for: CD45RA+ positively selected. The receptor set was obtained from a man aged 18 to 29 in good health. Some clones in this sample may be carry-over from other donors' samples.

This clone was counted a few times. The gene calls are TRBV5-6 and TRBJ1-5; no clear D gene. The germline V gene has CDR1 SGHDT and CDR2 YYEEEE. Deletions cut 0 bases from V and 5 bases from J, with 12 bases between. The CDR3 runs to 15 residues. CDR3 in amino acids: CASSLVGRRDQPQHF. CDR3 nucleotide sequence: TGTGCCAGCAGCTTGGTTGGGCGGCGGGATCAGCCCCAGCATTTT.

The V call is TRBV18, the J call TRBJ2-1; the D gene could be TRBD1 or TRBD2 (5 bases each). Trimming shortened V by 0 bases and J by 8 bases, and 11 bases separated the two germline ends. The CDR3 is made up of 14 amino acids. The germline V gene has CDR1 KGHSH and CDR2 LQKENI. The DNA for the CDR3 is TGTGCCAGCTCACCACCGGGAGCCAGGGATGAGCAGTTCTTC. It encodes CASSPPGARDEQFF.

The genes are TRBV19 and TRBJ2-4; perhaps D is TRBD1 or TRBD2 (5 bases each). The V gene lost 3 bases and the J gene lost 0 bases, with 12 bases spanning the gap. This CDR3 has 16 amino acids. Germline V gene data show CDR1 as LNHDA and CDR2 as SQIVND (reference sequence). DNA for the CDR3: TGTGCCAGTAGTATGGCAGGGAGTATAGCCAAAAACATTCAGTACTTC. Its translation is CASSMAGSIAKNIQYF.

J is TRBJ2-5 and V is TRBV7-9; 9 bases match TRBD1. Losses at the gene ends were 5 bases for V and 3 bases for J; bases not matched to a gene: 4. The CDR3 runs to 14 residues. Per germline, CDR1 SEHNR and CDR2 FQNEAQ (reference sequence). The CDR3 here is CASSAGTGKETQYF. CDR3 coding DNA: TGTGCCAGCAGCGCAGGGACAGGGAAAGAGACCCAGTACTTC.

J is TRBJ1-3 and V is TRBV4-2; 11 positions agree with TRBD1. J was trimmed by 5 bases and V by 1 base; bases with no gene match: 19. This CDR3 spans 21 amino acids. Germline CDR1 is LGHNA and CDR2 is YNFKEQ. The CDR3 is CASSQAGPMDRGQGKRNTIYF. DNA for the CDR3: TGTGCCAGCAGCCAAGCCGGGCCAATGGACAGGGGGCAAGGTAAAAGAAACACCATATATTTT.